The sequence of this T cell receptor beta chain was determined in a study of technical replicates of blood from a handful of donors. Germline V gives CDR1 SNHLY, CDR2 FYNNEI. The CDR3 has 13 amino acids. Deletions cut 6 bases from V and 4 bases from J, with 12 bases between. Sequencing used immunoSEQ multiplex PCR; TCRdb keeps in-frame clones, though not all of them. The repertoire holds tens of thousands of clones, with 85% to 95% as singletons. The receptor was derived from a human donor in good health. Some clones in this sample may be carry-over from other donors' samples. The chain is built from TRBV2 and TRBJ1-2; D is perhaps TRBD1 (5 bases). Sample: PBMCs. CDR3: CASRLGLAYGYTF. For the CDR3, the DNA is TGTGCCAGCAGGCTGGGGCTGGCCTATGGCTACACCTTC.